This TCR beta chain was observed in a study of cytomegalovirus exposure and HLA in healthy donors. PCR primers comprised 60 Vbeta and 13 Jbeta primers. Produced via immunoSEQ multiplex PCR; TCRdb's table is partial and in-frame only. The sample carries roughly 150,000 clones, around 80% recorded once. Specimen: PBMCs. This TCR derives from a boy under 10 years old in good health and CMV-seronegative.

The CDR3 region has the DNA TGTGCCAGTAGGCTTGGCGGGGGAAACACCGGGGAGCTGTTTTTT. This sequence encodes CASRLGGGNTGELFF. This chain links TRBV19 with TRBJ2-2; 7 positions match TRBD2. Trimming cost V 6 bases and J 2 bases; bases outside gene matches: 6. The CDR3 has 15 residues. In germline, CDR1 is LNHDA, CDR2 SQIVND (reference sequence).